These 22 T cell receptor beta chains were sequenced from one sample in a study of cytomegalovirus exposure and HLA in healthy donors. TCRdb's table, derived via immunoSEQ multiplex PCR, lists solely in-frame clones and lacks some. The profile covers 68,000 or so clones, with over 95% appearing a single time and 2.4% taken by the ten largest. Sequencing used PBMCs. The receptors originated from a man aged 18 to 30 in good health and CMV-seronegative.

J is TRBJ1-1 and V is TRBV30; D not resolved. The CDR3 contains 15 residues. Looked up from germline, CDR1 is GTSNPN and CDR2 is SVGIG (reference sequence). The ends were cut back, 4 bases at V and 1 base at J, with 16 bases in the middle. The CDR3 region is CAWKESLSGNTEAFF. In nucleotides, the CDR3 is TGTGCCTGGAAAGAGTCTCTGTCGGGGAACACTGAAGCTTTCTTT.

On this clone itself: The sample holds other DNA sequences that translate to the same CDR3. The DNA of the CDR3 is TGCGCCAGCAGCTTGGAACTAGCAGCCTCCTACGAGCAGTACTTC. Protein product: CASSLELAASYEQYF. The chain has TRBV5-1 and TRBJ2-7; maybe TRBD2 (6 bases). V was shortened by 0 bases and J by 0 bases, with 10 bases between the two germline ends. CDR1 is SGHRS and CDR2 is YFSETQ in the germline V gene. The CDR3 covers 15 residues.

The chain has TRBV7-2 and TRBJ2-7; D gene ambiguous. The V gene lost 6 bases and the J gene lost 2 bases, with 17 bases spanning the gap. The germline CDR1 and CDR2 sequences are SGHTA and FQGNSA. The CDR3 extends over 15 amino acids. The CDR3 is CASSYLLNLAYEQYF. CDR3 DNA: TGTGCCAGCAGTTACCTACTCAACCTAGCCTACGAGCAGTACTTC.

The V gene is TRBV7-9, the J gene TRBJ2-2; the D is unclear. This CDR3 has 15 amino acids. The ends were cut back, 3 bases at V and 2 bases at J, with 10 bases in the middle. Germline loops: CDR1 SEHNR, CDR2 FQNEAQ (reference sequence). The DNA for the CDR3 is TGTGCCAGCAGCTTCGGTTCCATAAACACCGGGGAGCTGTTTTTT. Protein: CASSFGSINTGELFF.

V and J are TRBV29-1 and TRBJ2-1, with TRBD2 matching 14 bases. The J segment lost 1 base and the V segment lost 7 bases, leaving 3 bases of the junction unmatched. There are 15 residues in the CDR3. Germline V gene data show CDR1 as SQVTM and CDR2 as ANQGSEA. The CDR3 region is CSGGTSGSSYNEQFF. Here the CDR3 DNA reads TGCAGCGGTGGGACTAGCGGGAGTTCCTACAATGAGCAGTTCTTC.

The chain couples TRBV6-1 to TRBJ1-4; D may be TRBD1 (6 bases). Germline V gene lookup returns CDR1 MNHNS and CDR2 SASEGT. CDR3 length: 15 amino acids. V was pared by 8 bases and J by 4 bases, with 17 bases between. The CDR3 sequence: CASGYYRDYNEKLFF. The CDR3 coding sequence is TGTGCCAGCGGCTACTACAGGGACTATAATGAAAAACTGTTTTTT.

The CDR3 DNA sequence: TGTGCCAGCAGCTTGTCAGGAGGGCCGGGCCATGAGCAGTTCTTC. Translating it yields CASSLSGGPGHEQFF. J is TRBJ2-1 and V is TRBV5-6, with D possibly being TRBD2 (6 bases). The V and J ends lost 1 base and 8 bases respectively, with 16 bases between them. Germline V gene lookup returns CDR1 SGHDT and CDR2 YYEEEE. The CDR3 has 15 amino acids.

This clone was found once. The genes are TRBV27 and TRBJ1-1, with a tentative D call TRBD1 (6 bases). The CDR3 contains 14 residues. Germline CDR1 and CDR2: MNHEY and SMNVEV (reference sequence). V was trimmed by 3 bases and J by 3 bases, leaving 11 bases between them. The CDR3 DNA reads TGTGCCAGCAGTTTTGGCAGGGGCTACACTGAAGCTTTCTTT. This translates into CASSFGRGYTEAFF.

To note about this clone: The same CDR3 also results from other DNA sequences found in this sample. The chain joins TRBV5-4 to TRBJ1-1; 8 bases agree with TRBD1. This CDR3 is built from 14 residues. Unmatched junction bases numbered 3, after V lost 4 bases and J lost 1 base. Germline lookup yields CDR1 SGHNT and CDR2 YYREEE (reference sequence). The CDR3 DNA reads TGTGCCAGCAGCCCCGGACAGGGGAACACTGAAGCTTTCTTT. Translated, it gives CASSPGQGNTEAFF.

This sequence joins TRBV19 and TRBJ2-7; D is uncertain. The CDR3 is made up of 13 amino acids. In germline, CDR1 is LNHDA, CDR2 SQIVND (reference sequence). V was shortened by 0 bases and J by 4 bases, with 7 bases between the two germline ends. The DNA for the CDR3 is TGTGCCAGTAGTATAGATGGCTCGTACGAGCAGTACTTC. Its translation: CASSIDGSYEQYF.

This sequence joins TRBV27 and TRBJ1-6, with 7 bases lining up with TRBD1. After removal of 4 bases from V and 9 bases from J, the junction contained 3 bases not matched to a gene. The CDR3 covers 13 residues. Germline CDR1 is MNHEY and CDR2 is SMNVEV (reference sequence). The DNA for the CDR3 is TGTGCCAGCAGTTACCAGGGGGGTTCACCCCTCCACTTT. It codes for CASSYQGGSPLHF.

CDR3 nucleotides: TGCGCCAGCAGCCCGGACCAAGAGACCCAGTACTTC. Translation: CASSPDQETQYF. The chain links TRBV4-1 to TRBJ2-5, with no clear D. Germline V gene data show CDR1 as MGHRA and CDR2 as YSYEKL. The CDR3 is 12 amino acids. Trimming left V 4 bases short and J 0 bases short, with 3 bases between.

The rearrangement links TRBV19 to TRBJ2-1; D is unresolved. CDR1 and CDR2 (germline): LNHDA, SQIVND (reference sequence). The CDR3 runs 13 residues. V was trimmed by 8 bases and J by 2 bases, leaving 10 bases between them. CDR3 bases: TGTGCCAGTGGCGGAGTTCCCTACAATGAGCAGTTCTTC. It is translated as CASGGVPYNEQFF.

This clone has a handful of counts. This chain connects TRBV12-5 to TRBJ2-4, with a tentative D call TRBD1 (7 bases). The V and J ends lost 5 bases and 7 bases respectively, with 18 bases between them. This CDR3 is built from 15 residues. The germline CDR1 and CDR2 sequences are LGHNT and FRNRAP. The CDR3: CASGTTGRTMNIQYF. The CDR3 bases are TGTGCTAGTGGTACGACAGGGAGGACGATGAACATTCAGTACTTC.

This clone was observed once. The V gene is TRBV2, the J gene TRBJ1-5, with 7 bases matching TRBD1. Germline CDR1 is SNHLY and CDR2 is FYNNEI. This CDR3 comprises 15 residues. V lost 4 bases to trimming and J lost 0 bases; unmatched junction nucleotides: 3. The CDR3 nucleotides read TGTGCCAGCAGTGTACAGGGGAATAGCAATCAGCCCCAGCATTTT. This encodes CASSVQGNSNQPQHF.

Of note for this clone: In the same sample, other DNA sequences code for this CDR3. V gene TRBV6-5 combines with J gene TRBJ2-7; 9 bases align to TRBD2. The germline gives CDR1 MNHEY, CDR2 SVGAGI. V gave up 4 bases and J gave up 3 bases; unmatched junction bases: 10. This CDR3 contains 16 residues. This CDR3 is CASSSRGLAGHYEQYF. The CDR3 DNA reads TGTGCCAGCAGTTCCCGTGGCCTAGCGGGACACTACGAGCAGTACTTC.

The CDR3 DNA reads as TGTGCCAGCAGCTCCAGGGGAATGGGCGAGACCCAGTACTTC. Translated: CASSSRGMGETQYF. The V call is TRBV11-3, the J call TRBJ2-5; a possible D gene is TRBD1 (6 bases). CDR1 and CDR2 (germline): SGHNT, YENEEA. The CDR3 spans 14 residues. Trimming left V 4 bases short and J 5 bases short, with 14 bases between.

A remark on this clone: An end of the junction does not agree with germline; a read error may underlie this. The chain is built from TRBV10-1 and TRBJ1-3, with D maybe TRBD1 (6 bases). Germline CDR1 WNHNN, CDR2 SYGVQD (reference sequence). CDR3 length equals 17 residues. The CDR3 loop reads CASRDREGQGSGNTIYF. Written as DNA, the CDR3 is TGCGCCAGCCGTGACAGAGAGGGACAAGGCTCTGGAAACACCATATATTTT.

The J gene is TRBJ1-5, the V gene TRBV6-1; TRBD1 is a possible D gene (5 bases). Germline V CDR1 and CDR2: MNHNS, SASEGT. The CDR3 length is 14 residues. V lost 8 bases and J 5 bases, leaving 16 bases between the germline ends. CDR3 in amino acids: CASLGANRDQPQHF. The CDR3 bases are TGTGCCAGCCTTGGGGCGAATAGGGATCAGCCCCAGCATTTT.

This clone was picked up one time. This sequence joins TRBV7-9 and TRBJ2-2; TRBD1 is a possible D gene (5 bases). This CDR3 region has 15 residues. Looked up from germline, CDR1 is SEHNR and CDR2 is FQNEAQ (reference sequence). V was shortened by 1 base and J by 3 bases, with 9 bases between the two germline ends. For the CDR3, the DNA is TGTGCCAGCAGCTTAGACCCAGGGTACACCGGGGAGCTGTTTTTT. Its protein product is CASSLDPGYTGELFF.

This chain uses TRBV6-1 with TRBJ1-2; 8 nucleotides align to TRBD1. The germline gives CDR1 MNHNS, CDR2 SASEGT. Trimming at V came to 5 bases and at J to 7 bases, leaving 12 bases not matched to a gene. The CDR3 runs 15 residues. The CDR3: CASSPVSDRVLGYTF. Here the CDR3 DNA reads TGTGCCAGCAGTCCCGTTTCGGACAGGGTACTTGGCTACACCTTC.

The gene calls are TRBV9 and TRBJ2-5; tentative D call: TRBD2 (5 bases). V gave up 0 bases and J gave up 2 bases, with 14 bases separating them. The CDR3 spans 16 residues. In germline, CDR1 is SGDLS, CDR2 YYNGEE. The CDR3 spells CASSVGLASRQETQYF. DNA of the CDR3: TGTGCCAGCAGCGTAGGTTTAGCGTCACGTCAAGAGACCCAGTACTTC. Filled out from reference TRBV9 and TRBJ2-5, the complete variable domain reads DSGVTQTPKHLITATGQRVTLRCSPRSGDLSVYWYQQSLDQGLQFLIQYYNGEERAKGNILERFSAQQFPDLHSELNLSSLELGDSALYFCASSVGLASRQETQYFGPGTRLLVL.